One sample yielded the 18 T cell receptor beta chains listed below, sequenced in a study of CD8+CD57+ T cells in acquired aplastic anemia. TCR beta VDJ and CDR3 profiling used genomic DNA as template. From the reads, TCRdb called clonotypes with MiXCR, one entry per CDR3 protein. The sample has 160,000 or so distinct CDR3 sequences, about 64% seen once; the top ten hold approximately 50%. Previously, flow cytometry had revealed CD8+CD57+ cell expansion in the patients chosen for sequencing. Sequenced material: sorted CD4+, CD8+, or CD8+CD57+ T cells (not recorded which) from PBMCs. These receptors originate from a human donor with aplastic anemia.

The rearrangement uses TRBV7-9 and TRBJ1-6, with D possibly matching TRBD1 (5 bases). The CDR3 is made up of 13 amino acids. The germline gives CDR1 SEHNR, CDR2 FQNEAQ (reference sequence). Trimming removed 6 bases at V and 10 bases at J, with 13 bases between. As DNA, the CDR3 is TGTGCCAGCAGGGTAGGGACCGACTCACCCCTCCACTTT. Translation gives CASRVGTDSPLHF.

This clonotype has ten or more counts. This chain links TRBV12-3 or TRBV12-4 with TRBJ1-5; the match to TRBD1 covers 9 bases. The CDR3 sequence is 15 residues long. V shed 0 bases and J 9 bases; nucleotides not matched to a gene: 6. CDR3 protein: CASSLAGQGGGPQHF. The DNA of the CDR3 is TGTGCCAGCAGTTTAGCGGGACAGGGAGGGGGGCCCCAGCATTTT.

This clonotype was found once. V usage is TRBV20-1 and J usage is TRBJ2-3; perhaps TRBD2 as D (7 bases). This CDR3 spans 18 amino acids. The germline V gene encodes CDR1 DFQATT and CDR2 SNEGSKA (reference sequence). Trimming shortened V by 6 bases and J by 6 bases, and 31 bases separated the two germline ends. Written as DNA, the CDR3 is TGCAGTGCACCGAGGGAGGGGGAGGCCCACAATGAGCAGGATACGCAGTATTTT. Amino acid sequence: CSAPREGEAHNEQDTQYF.

The rearrangement links TRBV20-1 to TRBJ2-1, with TRBD1 matching 8 bases. From germline, CDR1 is DFQATT and CDR2 SNEGSKA (reference sequence). The CDR3 spans 18 residues. The junction had 10 bases not matched to a gene; V was cut back by 0 bases and J by 0 bases. The CDR3 spells CSARDRDRGLSSYNEQFF. The DNA of the CDR3 is TGCAGTGCTAGAGATCGAGACAGGGGTCTGAGCTCCTACAATGAGCAGTTCTTC.

The chain uses TRBV11-2 and TRBJ2-5, with D hard to call. Trimming stripped 8 bases from V and 4 bases from J, with 20 bases between. The CDR3 is made up of 15 amino acids. From germline, CDR1 is SGHAT and CDR2 FQNNGV. DNA of the CDR3: TGTGCCAGCCGTTTTGGCTCCGGCCCGGGAGAGACCCAGTACTTC. The encoded protein is CASRFGSGPGETQYF. The whole variable domain, remainder taken from reference TRBV11-2 and TRBJ2-5, is EAGVAQSPRYKIIEKRQSVAFWCNPISGHATLYWYQQILGQGPKLLIQFQNNGVVDDSQLPKDRFSAERLKGVDSTLKIQPAKLEDSAVYLCASRFGSGPGETQYFGPGTRLLVL.

The V and J genes are TRBV20-1 and TRBJ2-5, with unresolved D. The germline CDR1 and CDR2 sequences are DFQATT and SNEGSKA (reference sequence). V lost 0 bases to trimming and J lost 5 bases, with 13 bases between them. This CDR3 is built from 14 residues. The CDR3 DNA reads as TGCAGTGCTAGAGATCATCGGGTCGGGGAGACCCAGTACTTC. As protein: CSARDHRVGETQYF.

The V and J genes are TRBV20-1 and TRBJ2-7, with D maybe TRBD1 (5 bases). Germline assignment: CDR1 DFQATT and CDR2 SNEGSKA (reference sequence). This CDR3 is 13 amino acids long. Trimming pared 0 bases from V and 4 bases from J, leaving 10 bases between. The CDR3 sequence: CSARDPRAYEQYF. The CDR3 DNA is TGCAGTGCTAGAGATCCCAGGGCGTACGAGCAGTACTTC.

The V gene is TRBV14, the J gene TRBJ2-7, with a tentative D call TRBD1 (6 bases). The CDR3 has 15 amino acids. Trimming took 5 bases from V and 5 from J, leaving 19 bases between them. Germline loops: CDR1 SGHDN, CDR2 FVKESK. CDR3: CASSLGVRGIHEQYF. The CDR3 nucleotides read TGTGCCAGCAGCTTGGGGGTCAGGGGAATCCACGAGCAGTACTTC.

V and J are TRBV20-1 and TRBJ1-2; TRBD1 might be the D (5 bases). Germline V gives CDR1 DFQATT, CDR2 SNEGSKA (reference sequence). V gave up 3 bases and J gave up 3 bases, with 17 bases separating them. The CDR3 length is 15 residues. CDR3 nucleotide sequence: TGCAGTGCTAGCGCCAGGCGGGGGTTTGACTATGGCTACACCTTC. Protein product: CSASARRGFDYGYTF.

This clonotype was found once. V and J are TRBV7-2 and TRBJ2-5; perhaps TRBD1 as D (6 bases). The V end was cut by 4 bases, the J end by 9 bases, with 15 bases between. The CDR3 extends over 13 amino acids. Germline loops: CDR1 SGHTA, CDR2 FQGNSA. CDR3 coding DNA: TGTGCCAGCAGCTCCGACAGGACGTCAGCCCAGTACTTC. It encodes CASSSDRTSAQYF. The full variable domain, with the rest looked up from reference TRBV7-2 and TRBJ2-5, is GAGVSQSPSNKVTEKGKDVELRCDPISGHTALYWYRQSLGQGLEFLIYFQGNSAPDKSGLPSDRFSAERTGGSVSTLTIQRTQQEDSAVYLCASSSDRTSAQYFGPGTRLLVL.

On this clonotype itself: At one of its ends the junction is not consistent with the germline gene, which may arise from a read error. The chain couples TRBV19 to TRBJ1-4; D uncertain. Germline loops: CDR1 LNHDA, CDR2 SQIVND (reference sequence). The CDR3 covers 14 residues. The CDR3 loop is CASSPPAPEEKLFF. The CDR3 nucleotides are TGTGCCAGTAGCCCCCCGGCACCGGAGGAAAAACTGTTTTTC.

Concerning this clonotype: At one boundary the junction diverges from the germline segment, which might be a read error. This sequence joins TRBV7-9 and TRBJ2-3; TRBD2 agrees at 12 bases. The CDR3 is 15 amino acids. CDR1 and CDR2 from the germline V gene are SEHNR and FQNEAQ (reference sequence). In nucleotides, the CDR3 is TGTGCTAGCAGCTTAGGACTAGCGGGGACAGATACGCAGTATTTT. It encodes CASSLGLAGTDTQYF.

The chain recombines TRBV6-5 with TRBJ2-7, with a possible D match to TRBD1 (5 bases). Germline CDR1 is MNHEY and CDR2 is SVGAGI. This CDR3 comprises 13 residues. The V end lost 6 bases, the J end lost 1 base, and 10 bases lay between the germline ends. In DNA, the CDR3 is TGTGCCAGCAGAAGGGCAGGGTCCTACGAGCAGTACTTC. Translated, it gives CASRRAGSYEQYF.

This chain uses TRBV4-1 with TRBJ1-5; D is ambiguous. The germline gives CDR1 MGHRA, CDR2 YSYEKL. This CDR3 has 17 amino acids. The V end was cut by 0 bases, the J end by 0 bases, with 12 bases between. The CDR3 coding sequence is TGCGCCAGCAGCCAAGATCATGGACTTTATAGCAATCAGCCCCAGCATTTT. It is translated as CASSQDHGLYSNQPQHF.

V is TRBV4-1 and J is TRBJ1-6, with D possibly matching TRBD1 (6 bases). The germline gives CDR1 MGHRA, CDR2 YSYEKL. The CDR3 is 15 residues long. The ends were cut back, 4 bases at V and 7 bases at J, with 14 bases in the middle. In DNA, the CDR3 is TGCGCCAGCAGCCCTGAAGGGGGTTCGAATTCACCCCTCCACTTT. The encoded protein is CASSPEGGSNSPLHF.

This clonotype was seen once. The chain is built from TRBV12-3 or TRBV12-4 and TRBJ2-2; no clear D. V lost 3 bases, J lost 7 bases, and 3 bases lay in between. The CDR3 contains 11 residues. The CDR3 DNA reads as TGTGCCAGCAGTTTCGACGGGGAGCTGTTTTTT. Translated: CASSFDGELFF.

This chain uses TRBV10-1 with TRBJ2-7; 8 bases are a match to TRBD2. The V segment lost 6 bases and the J segment 5 bases; nucleotides outside the gene matches: 9. The germline CDR1 and CDR2 sequences are WNHNN and SYGVQD (reference sequence). This CDR3 region has 14 residues. Here the CDR3 DNA reads TGCGCCAGCAGCATAACTGGACTAGCCGACGAGCAGTACTTC. Its translation: CASSITGLADEQYF.

J is TRBJ2-7 and V is TRBV6-6; D is unresolved. This CDR3 comprises 12 residues. Germline CDR1 is MNHNY and CDR2 is SVGAGI (reference sequence). The V end lost 5 bases, the J end lost 3 bases, and 8 bases lay between the germline ends. CDR3 region: CASSNSIYEQYF. CDR3 in DNA: TGTGCCAGCAGTAATAGTATCTACGAGCAGTACTTC.